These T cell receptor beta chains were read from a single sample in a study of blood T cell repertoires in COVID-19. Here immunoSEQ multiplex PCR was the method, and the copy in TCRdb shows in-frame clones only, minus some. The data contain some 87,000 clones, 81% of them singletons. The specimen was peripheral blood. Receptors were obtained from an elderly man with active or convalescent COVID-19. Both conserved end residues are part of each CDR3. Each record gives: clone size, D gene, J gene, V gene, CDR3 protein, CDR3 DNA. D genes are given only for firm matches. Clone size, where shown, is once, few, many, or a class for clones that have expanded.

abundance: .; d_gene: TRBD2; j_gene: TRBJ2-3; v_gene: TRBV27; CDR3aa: CASSSGLARDTQYF; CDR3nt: TGTGCCAGCAGTTCGGGACTAGCAAGGGATACGCAGTATTTT
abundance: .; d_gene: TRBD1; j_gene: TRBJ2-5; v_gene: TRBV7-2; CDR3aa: CASSPGTGGVETQYF; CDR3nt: TGTGCCAGCAGCCCCGGGACAGGGGGCGTAGAGACCCAGTACTTC
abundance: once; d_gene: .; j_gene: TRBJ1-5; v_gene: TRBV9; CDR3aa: CASSPGGNSNQPQHF; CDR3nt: TGTGCCAGCAGCCCGGGGGGGAATAGCAATCAGCCCCAGCATTTT
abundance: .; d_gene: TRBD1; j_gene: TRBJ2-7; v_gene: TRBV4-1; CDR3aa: CASSQIQGDYEQYF; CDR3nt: TGCGCCAGCAGCCAAATCCAGGGGGATTACGAGCAGTACTTC
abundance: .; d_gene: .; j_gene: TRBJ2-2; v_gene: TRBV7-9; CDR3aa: CASSSTGRTGELFF; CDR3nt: TGTGCCAGCAGCTCCACAGGAAGAACCGGGGAGCTGTTTTTT
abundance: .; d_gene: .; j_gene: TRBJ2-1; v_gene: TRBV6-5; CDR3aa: CASRGGVVNEQFF; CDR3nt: TGTGCCAGCAGGGGGGGAGTTGTCAATGAGCAGTTCTTC
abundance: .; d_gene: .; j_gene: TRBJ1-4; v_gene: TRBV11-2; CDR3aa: CASSPSGWPNEKLFF; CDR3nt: TGTGCCAGCAGCCCGTCGGGGTGGCCTAATGAAAAACTGTTTTTT
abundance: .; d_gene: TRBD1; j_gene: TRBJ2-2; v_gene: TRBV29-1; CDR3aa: CSVAGTGGAGTGELFF; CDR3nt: TGCAGCGTTGCCGGGACAGGGGGCGCTGGGACCGGGGAGCTGTTTTTT
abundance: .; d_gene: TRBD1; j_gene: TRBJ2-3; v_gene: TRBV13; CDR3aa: CASSLKTGGTDTQYF; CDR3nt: TGTGCCAGCAGCTTAAAAACAGGGGGCACAGATACGCAGTATTTT
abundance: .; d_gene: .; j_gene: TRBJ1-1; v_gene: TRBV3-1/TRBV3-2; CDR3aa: CASSHGPPNTEAFF; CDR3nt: TGTGCCAGCAGCCATGGGCCCCCGAACACTGAAGCTTTCTTT
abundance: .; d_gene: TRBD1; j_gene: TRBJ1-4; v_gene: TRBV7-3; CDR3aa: CASDQTGGASEKLFF; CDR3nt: TGTGCCAGCGACCAAACAGGGGGTGCAAGTGAAAAACTGTTTTTT
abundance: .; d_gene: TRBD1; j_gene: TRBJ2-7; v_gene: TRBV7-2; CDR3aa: CASHAADRGWEQYF; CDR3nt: TGTGCCAGCCACGCGGCGGACAGGGGTTGGGAGCAGTACTTC
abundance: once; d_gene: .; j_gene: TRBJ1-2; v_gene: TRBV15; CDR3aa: CATSRGRSTSYGYTF; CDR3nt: TGTGCCACCAGCAGAGGACGCTCAACTAGCTATGGCTACACCTTC
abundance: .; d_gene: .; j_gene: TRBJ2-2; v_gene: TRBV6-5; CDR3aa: CASRFRENTGELFF; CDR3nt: TGTGCCAGCAGGTTCAGGGAGAACACCGGGGAGCTGTTTTTT
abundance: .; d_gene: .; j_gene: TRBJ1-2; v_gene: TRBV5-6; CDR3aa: CASMNLGTTRVYTF; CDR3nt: TGTGCCAGCATGAATTTGGGGACAACAAGGGTCTACACCTTC
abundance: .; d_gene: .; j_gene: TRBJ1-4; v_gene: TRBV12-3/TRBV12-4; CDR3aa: CASSLGQARKLFF; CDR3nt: TGTGCCAGCAGTTTAGGACAGGCCCGAAAACTGTTTTTT
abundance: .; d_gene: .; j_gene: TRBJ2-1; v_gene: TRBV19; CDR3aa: CASSIPYRAGDNEQFF; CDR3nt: TGTGCCAGTAGTATCCCCTACAGGGCCGGGGACAATGAGCAGTTCTTC
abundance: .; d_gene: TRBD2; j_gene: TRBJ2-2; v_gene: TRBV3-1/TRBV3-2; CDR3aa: CASSHVGLAGPGELFF; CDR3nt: TGTGCCAGCAGCCACGTAGGACTAGCGGGTCCCGGGGAGCTGTTTTTT
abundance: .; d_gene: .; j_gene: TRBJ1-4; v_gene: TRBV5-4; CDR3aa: CASSRGTPTNEKLFF; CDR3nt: TGTGCCAGCAGCCGTGGCACACCAACTAATGAAAAACTGTTTTTT
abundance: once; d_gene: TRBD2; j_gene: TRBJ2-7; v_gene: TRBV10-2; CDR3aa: CATHYRTSGNYEQYF; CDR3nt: TGCGCCACCCATTATCGGACTAGCGGAAACTACGAGCAGTACTTC
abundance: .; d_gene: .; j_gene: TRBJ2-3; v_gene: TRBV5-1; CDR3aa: CASSLGRVPDTQYF; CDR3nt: TGCGCCAGCAGCTTGGGCAGGGTACCAGATACGCAGTATTTT
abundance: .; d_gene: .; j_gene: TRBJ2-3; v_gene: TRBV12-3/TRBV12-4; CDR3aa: CASSFLTDTQYF; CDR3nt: TGTGCCAGCAGTTTTTTAACAGATACGCAGTATTTT
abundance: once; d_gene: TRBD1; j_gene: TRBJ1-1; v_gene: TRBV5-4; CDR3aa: CASSLPPGGALEAFF; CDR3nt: TGTGCCAGCAGCCTCCCGCCAGGGGGCGCGCTCGAAGCTTTCTTT
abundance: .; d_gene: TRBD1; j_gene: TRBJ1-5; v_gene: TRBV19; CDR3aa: CASSIQGGVGNQPQHF; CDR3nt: TGTGCCAGTAGTATACAGGGGGGAGTGGGCAATCAGCCCCAGCATTTT
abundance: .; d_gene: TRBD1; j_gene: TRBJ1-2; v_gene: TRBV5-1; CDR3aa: CASSLAGTAPIDGYTF; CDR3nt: TGCGCCAGCAGCTTGGCCGGGACAGCCCCTATCGATGGCTACACCTTC
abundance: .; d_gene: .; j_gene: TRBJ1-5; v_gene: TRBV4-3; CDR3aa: CASSHADTYSNQPQHF; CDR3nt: TGCGCCAGCAGCCACGCGGACACCTATAGCAATCAGCCCCAGCATTTT
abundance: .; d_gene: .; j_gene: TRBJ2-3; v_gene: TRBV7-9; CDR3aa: CASSPSLLGGPVTDTQYF; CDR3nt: TGTGCCAGCAGCCCCAGTTTGCTGGGGGGGCCAGTCACAGATACGCAGTATTTT
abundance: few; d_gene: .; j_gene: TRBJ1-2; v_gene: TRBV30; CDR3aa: CAWSVGGPSTYGYTF; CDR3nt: TGTGCCTGGAGTGTAGGTGGGCCAAGCACCTATGGCTACACCTTC
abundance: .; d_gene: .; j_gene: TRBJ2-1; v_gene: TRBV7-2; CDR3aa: CASSPRTNYNEQFF; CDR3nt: TGTGCCAGCAGCCCAAGGACAAACTACAATGAGCAGTTCTTC
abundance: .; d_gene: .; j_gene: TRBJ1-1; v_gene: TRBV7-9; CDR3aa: CASSLRGLGNTEAFF; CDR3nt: TGTGCCAGCAGCCTCCGAGGCTTGGGGAACACTGAAGCTTTCTTT
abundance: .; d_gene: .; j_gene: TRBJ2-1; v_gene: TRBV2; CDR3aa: CASSASVEQFF; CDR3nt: TGTGCCAGCAGTGCTAGCGTTGAGCAGTTCTTC
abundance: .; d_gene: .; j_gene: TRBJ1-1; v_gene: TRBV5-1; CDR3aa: CASSPELGNTEAFF; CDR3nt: TGCGCCAGCAGCCCTGAACTTGGGAACACTGAAGCTTTCTTT
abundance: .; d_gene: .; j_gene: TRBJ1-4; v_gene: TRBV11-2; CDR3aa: CASSFGEKLFF; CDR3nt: TGTGCCAGCAGCTTCGGTGAAAAACTGTTTTTT
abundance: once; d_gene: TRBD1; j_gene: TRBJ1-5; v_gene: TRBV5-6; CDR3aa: CASSPGGSNQPQHF; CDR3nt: TGTGCCAGCAGCCCAGGGGGTAGCAATCAGCCCCAGCATTTT
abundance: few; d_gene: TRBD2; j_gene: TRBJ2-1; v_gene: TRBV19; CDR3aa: CASSIRGGFGNEQFF; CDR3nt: TGTGCCAGTAGTATCCGGGGGGGCTTTGGCAATGAGCAGTTCTTC
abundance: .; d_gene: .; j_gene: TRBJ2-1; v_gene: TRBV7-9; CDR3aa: CASSSPTGPYNEQFF; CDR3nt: TGTGCCAGCAGCAGCCCGACAGGCCCATACAATGAGCAGTTCTTC
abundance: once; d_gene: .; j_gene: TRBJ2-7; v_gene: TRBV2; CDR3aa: CASSRDTFYEQYF; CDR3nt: TGTGCCAGCAGCCGGGACACCTTCTACGAGCAGTACTTC
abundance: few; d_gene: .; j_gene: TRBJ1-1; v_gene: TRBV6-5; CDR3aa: CASRLSERANTEAFF; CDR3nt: TGTGCCAGCCGGCTAAGCGAGCGAGCCAACACTGAAGCTTTCTTT
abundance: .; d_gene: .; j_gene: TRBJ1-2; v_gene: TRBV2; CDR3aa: CASTPLMGVGGYTF; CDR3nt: TGTGCCAGCACCCCTCTGATGGGAGTTGGTGGCTACACCTTC
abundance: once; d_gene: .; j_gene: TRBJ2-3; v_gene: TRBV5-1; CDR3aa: CASSFGPSGGDTQYF; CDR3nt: TGCGCCAGCAGCTTCGGGCCGTCCGGGGGAGATACGCAGTATTTT
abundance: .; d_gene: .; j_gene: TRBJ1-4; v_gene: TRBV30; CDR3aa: CAWGRLAPLEKLFF; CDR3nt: TGTGCCTGGGGCCGACTGGCGCCCCTTGAAAAACTGTTTTTT
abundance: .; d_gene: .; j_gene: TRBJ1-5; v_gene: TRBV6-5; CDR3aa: CASSYSRPLGNQPQHF; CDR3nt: TGTGCCAGCAGTTACTCGAGGCCCTTAGGCAATCAGCCCCAGCATTTT
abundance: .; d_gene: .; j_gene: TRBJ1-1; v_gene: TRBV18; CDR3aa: CASCLDGGPSTEAFF; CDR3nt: TGTGCCAGCTGTCTCGACGGGGGGCCGAGCACTGAAGCTTTCTTT
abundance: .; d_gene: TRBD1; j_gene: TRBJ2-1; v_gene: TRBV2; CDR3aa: CASNMFRGPNEQFF; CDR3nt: TGTGCCAGCAACATGTTTAGGGGGCCCAATGAGCAGTTCTTC
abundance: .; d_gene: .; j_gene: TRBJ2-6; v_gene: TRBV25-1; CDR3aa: CASSEQGSRGSGANVLTF; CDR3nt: TGTGCCAGCAGTGAACAGGGATCAAGGGGCTCTGGGGCCAACGTCCTGACTTTC
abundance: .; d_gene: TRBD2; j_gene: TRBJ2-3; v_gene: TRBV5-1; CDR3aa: CASSLGSSGGAGDTQYF; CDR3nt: TGCGCCAGCAGCTTGGGTTCTAGCGGGGGGGCCGGAGATACGCAGTATTTT